This T cell receptor (beta chain) was sequenced for a study of OX40 agonist ivuxolimab in advanced cancers. Whole-study results and caveats: Specificity for antigen went undetermined in the expanded peripheral T cells.

Data came from immunoSEQ multiplex PCR; TCRdb stores just in-frame clones and leaves some out. This table has 60,000 to 85,000 clones, around 81% appearing once. Of note for this clone: What it recognizes is unknown.

In germline, CDR1 is LNHDA, CDR2 SQIVND (reference sequence). The length of the CDR3 is 15 residues. Germline trimming cut 5 bases from V and 6 bases from J; bases unmatched to any gene: 11. V usage is TRBV19 and J usage is TRBJ2-5, with TRBD2 matching over 8 bases. Sequenced here: CD4+ or CD8+ T cells sorted from blood, sampled in a trial of the OX40 agonist ivuxolimab. This clonotype originated in an adult with an advanced solid tumor such as melanoma, head and neck, liver or kidney cancer. CDR3 nucleotides: TGTGCCAGTAGTCCTAACCGAGCGGGAGAGCAGACCCAGTACTTC. This translates into CASSPNRAGEQTQYF.